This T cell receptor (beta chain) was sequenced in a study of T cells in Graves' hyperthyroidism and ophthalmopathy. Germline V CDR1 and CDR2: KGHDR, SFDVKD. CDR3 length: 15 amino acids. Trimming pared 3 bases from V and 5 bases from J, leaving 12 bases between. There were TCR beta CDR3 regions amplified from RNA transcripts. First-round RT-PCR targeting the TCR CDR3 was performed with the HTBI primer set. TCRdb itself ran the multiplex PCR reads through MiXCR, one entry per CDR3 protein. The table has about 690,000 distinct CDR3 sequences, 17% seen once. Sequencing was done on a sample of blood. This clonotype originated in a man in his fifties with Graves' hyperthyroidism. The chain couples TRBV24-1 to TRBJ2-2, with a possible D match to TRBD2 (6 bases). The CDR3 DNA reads TGTGCCACCAGTGATAAGACTAGGGAAACCGGGGAGCTGTTTTTT. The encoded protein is CATSDKTRETGELFF.